The 10 T cell receptor beta chains below come from one sample, sequenced in a study of CD8 T cells in ankylosing spondylitis. TCRdb re-called the 5' RACE reads through MiXCR, storing one row per CDR3 protein. This sample has around 33,000 distinct CDR3 sequences; roughly 7.2% occur once, and the top ten carry over 9.5%. The sample consisted of blood, either unsorted or a sorted T cell fraction (not recorded which). These receptors originate from a male donor with ankylosing spondylitis or in good health (not recorded which).

This clonotype occurred many times. The V call is TRBV5-1, the J call TRBJ2-6; D ambiguous. Germline V lookup: CDR1 SGHRS, CDR2 YFSETQ. CDR3 size: 15 residues. Trimming cost V 4 bases and J 0 bases, with 8 bases left between them. The CDR3 DNA is TGCGCCAGCAGCGAGCAGAGCTCTGGGGCCAACGTCCTGACTTTC. Protein sequence: CASSEQSSGANVLTF.

In this sample, this clonotype turned up many times. J is TRBJ1-2 and V is TRBV5-1; D is possibly TRBD1 (5 bases). Germline loops: CDR1 SGHRS, CDR2 YFSETQ. The CDR3 runs to 16 residues. With 3 bases removed from V and 2 bases from J, the gap between germline ends came to 17 bases. The CDR3 loop reads CASSSSGGKGNYGYTF. CDR3 nucleotides: TGCGCCAGCAGCTCCAGTGGGGGAAAGGGGAACTATGGCTACACCTTC.

This clonotype was counted ten times or more. This chain links TRBV3-1 with TRBJ1-1, with 9 positions matching TRBD1. Unmatched junction bases numbered 0, after V lost 0 bases and J lost 10 bases. The CDR3 has 12 residues. Germline V gene lookup returns CDR1 LGHDT and CDR2 YNNKEL (reference sequence). CDR3 in DNA: TGTGCCAGCAGCCAAGAGGACAGGGGAGCTTTCTTT. Translating it yields CASSQEDRGAFF. The variable domain in full, completed from reference TRBV3-1 and TRBJ1-1, reads DTAVSQTPKYLVTQMGNDKSIKCEQNLGHDTMYWYKQDSKKFLKIMFSYNNKELIINETVPNRFSPKSPDKAHLNLHINSLELGDSAVYFCASSQEDRGAFFGQGTRLTVV.

This clonotype was seen ten or more times. The rearrangement uses TRBV20-1 and TRBJ2-2; a possible D gene is TRBD2 (6 bases). There are 13 residues in the CDR3. Trimming pared 6 bases from V and 2 bases from J, leaving 10 bases between. CDR1 is DFQATT, CDR2 SNEGSKA, per germline (reference sequence). In nucleotides, the CDR3 is TGCAGTGCCCGGACTATAAACACCGGGGAGCTGTTTTTT. Amino acids: CSARTINTGELFF.

This clonotype was seen at least ten times. The chain is built from TRBV28 and TRBJ2-3, with D possibly being TRBD1 or TRBD2 (5 bases each). V lost 7 bases to trimming and J lost 3 bases, with 26 bases between them. CDR3 size: 18 residues. Germline CDR1 reads MDHEN; CDR2 reads SYDVKM. CDR3 amino acids: CASTPGLGGSGETDTQYF. The DNA for the CDR3 is TGTGCCAGCACCCCAGGGCTTGGCGGGTCTGGTGAAACAGATACGCAGTATTTT.

The sample holds many counts of this clonotype. The chain uses TRBV5-1 and TRBJ2-2; TRBD1 might be the D (5 bases). Germline CDR1 and CDR2: SGHRS and YFSETQ. This CDR3 region has 17 residues. V lost 4 bases and J 3 bases, leaving 19 bases between the germline ends. The CDR3 is CASSLDDSGRDTGELFF. CDR3 DNA sequence: TGCGCCAGCAGCCTAGATGACTCCGGCAGGGACACCGGGGAGCTGTTTTTT. Drawing the rest from reference TRBV5-1 and TRBJ2-2, the complete variable domain is KAGVTQTPRYLIKTRGQQVTLSCSPISGHRSVSWYQQTPGQGLQFLFEYFSETQRNKGNFPGRFSGRQFSNSRSEMNVSTLELGDSALYLCASSLDDSGRDTGELFFGEGSRLTVL.

This clonotype was detected ten times or more. V and J are TRBV20-1 and TRBJ2-1; D might be TRBD2 (6 bases). Germline CDR1 is DFQATT and CDR2 is SNEGSKA (reference sequence). The CDR3 is 13 residues long. V was pared by 3 bases and J by 11 bases, with 17 bases between. CDR3 protein: CSARGSGPEQQFF. In DNA form, the CDR3 reads TGCAGTGCTAGGGGTAGCGGCCCAGAGCAGCAGTTCTTC.

This sequence joins TRBV29-1 and TRBJ1-1; TRBD1 is a possible D gene (5 bases). Between the trimmed V and J ends, which lost 4 bases and 3 bases, there was a span of 6 bases. The CDR3 length is 11 residues. CDR1 is SQVTM, CDR2 ANQGSEA, per germline. CDR3 protein: CSVGDDTEAFF. The CDR3 DNA is TGCAGCGTTGGGGACGACACTGAAGCTTTCTTT.

This clonotype has ten or more counts. The chain is built from TRBV20-1 and TRBJ2-1, with D possibly called TRBD1 or TRBD2 (6 bases each). This CDR3 contains 15 residues. Trimming took 6 bases from V and 0 from J, leaving 15 bases between them. Germline V lookup: CDR1 DFQATT, CDR2 SNEGSKA (reference sequence). CDR3 protein: CSAPRPGASYNEQFF. The CDR3 nucleotides read TGCAGTGCCCCCCGGCCGGGGGCCTCCTACAATGAGCAGTTCTTC.

This clonotype was counted ten times or more. The chain uses TRBV5-1 and TRBJ2-7; D unclear. The CDR3 runs 13 residues. Trimming took 2 bases from V and 3 from J, leaving 9 bases between them. Germline CDR1 is SGHRS and CDR2 is YFSETQ. CDR3 loop: CASSFGERYEQYF. The CDR3 DNA sequence: TGCGCCAGCAGCTTTGGGGAACGCTACGAGCAGTACTTC.